This TCR beta chain appears in the sequencing data of a study of cytomegalovirus exposure and HLA in healthy donors (dated by TCRdb to the late 2010s). Broadly, across the study: According to an earlier analysis of a few hundred of the donors, about 179 million T cells yielded 117 million unique TCR beta sequences and about 300 Gb of sequence data. An early release that covered more than 550 HLA-typed donors contained 300 to 350 gigabases of sequencing data and about 84 million unique TCR sequences. Of the roughly 390 genotyped donors, more than 75% were placed in the genetic ancestry cluster associated with self-reported Caucasian donors. The study aimed to test whether cataloging public T cell receptors could reveal signatures of past pathogen exposure. The study profiled the T cell repertoires of hundreds of subjects by immunosequencing and related them to cytomegalovirus serostatus. A separate validation cohort of roughly 130 different subjects was used in addition to the 666-subject first cohort. To predict cytomegalovirus infection status, the study combined high-throughput TCR immunosequencing, statistical association of individual TCRs with disease status, and machine learning. A later analysis re-examined previously published TCR beta repertoires from 500 to 700 donors and added high-resolution HLA genotyping to investigate patterns of TCR occurrence. Rather than using new phenotypic data, the later analysis identified candidate immune exposures from TCR beta sequences and from how often those sequences occurred across donors. An earlier analysis of roughly 600 of the donors used high-throughput TCR beta sequencing to judge whether each TCR beta V gene segment behaved as functional or pseudogenic. Alongside the repertoire data, information on donor age, sex, ethnicity and CMV serostatus was compiled. A later genetic analysis took genome-wide SNP genotypes for about 55% of the roughly 670 donors and used that subset as a discovery cohort. All discovery cohort repertoires had been generated using a single sequencing platform. HLA typing included class I and class II loci at four-digit resolution. Typing coverage differed by locus: A, B, C, DRB1 and DQB1 were typed in about 629-630 donors, DQA1 in 522, DPA1 in approximately 610, and DPB1 in 450 to 480. Four to six DR-DQ haplotypes were handled as single units for association and clustering, since linkage in the cohort was strong. Among about 370 genotyped donors of the cohort, an average of roughly 230,000 unique TCR beta nucleotide sequences was sequenced per donor, of which roughly 18% were non-productive.

In total, approximately 700 healthy bone marrow donors made up the cohort. Cohort members were all nominally healthy when sampled, although unrecorded immune exposures were likely present. The donor was CMV seronegative and was included in the group of 352 seronegative cohort members. A peripheral blood sample was provided by each donor, and peripheral blood mononuclear cells were used for TCR beta sequencing. Genomic DNA was extracted from the blood cell samples with the Qiagen DNeasy Blood Extraction Kit. This clone was recorded once. What antigen it recognizes has not been identified. Nothing much larger sits one base from this clone, and base qualities are not available. Findings and caveats that apply to the study as a whole: Cytomegalovirus status was reported to be diagnosed by the classifier with high specificity and sensitivity in both the original and validation cohorts. The authors suggested that the approach could potentially be generalized to other disease states and immunological phenotypes. In a later analysis, TCR association rates were found to vary across HLA loci, with the most associated TCRs seen for DRB1 alleles and the fewest for HLA-C alleles. Because HLA typing was unavailable for some donors at each locus, only the typed subset was used in association tests. Across donors, most TCR sequences were observed very rarely, whereas some public TCRs were present in many individuals. An earlier analysis of roughly 570 of the donors showed that most TCR beta V segments appeared in productive rearrangements either about 90% or about 30% of the time, which broadly matched IMGT annotations. Most CMV-associated TCR beta chains appeared to be HLA-restricted in a later analysis, and the HLA associations seemed to be driven largely by CMV exposure. When HLA alleles, especially DR and DQ, strongly co-occurred, attributing TCR associations to individual alleles was difficult. Specific HLA alleles were associated with 16,951 TCR beta sequences at a false discovery rate of 0.05 in a later analysis. Some 15 rarely observed V segments, including chromosome 9 orphons, were excluded from the earlier analysis of about 500 of the donors because counts were too low. The sequencing pipeline was judged likely to have produced a cluster of highly shared sequence variants as a technical artifact. In this cohort, only TCR beta chains were sequenced, and detectable features were limited by the absence of alpha or paired-chain data. In a later genetic analysis, fewer N-insertions in productive TCRs were reported among donors in an Asian-associated ancestry cluster than the roughly 700-donor mean. In vitro tests confirmed that a few of the cytomegalovirus-associated TCR beta chains recognize cytomegalovirus antigens. A further reported finding was that TCR beta sequences accurately predicted the HLA-A and HLA-B alleles for most subjects in the first cohort. In the study, approximately 160 TCR beta chains were listed as associated with cytomegalovirus. In a later analysis, several top co-occurrence clusters were reported to appear linked to parvovirus B19, influenza, CMV and Epstein-Barr virus. Roughly uniform sequencing depth across donors was assumed in presence/absence analyses, although this assumption may not hold. Some IMGT-functional V segments, including TRBV6-2 and TRBV6-3, could not be told apart with the 87-base-pair reads, so those segments were excluded. In a later analysis, HLA-associated TCR beta chains showed more clonal expansion and lower generation probabilities than non-associated chains that were equally common. CMV serostatus was the only immune exposure information available for the cohort. Correlated functional status among segregating V segments might be attributable to linkage disequilibrium, but an unknown experimental factor could not be ruled out. A later genetic analysis associated a missense DCLRE1C variant with V-gene and J-gene trimming of TCR beta chains, and an independent cohort replicated the association.

The germline V gene (reference sequence) sets CDR1 to SGHNT and CDR2 to YYREEE. V sheds 3 bases and J sheds 8 bases, leaving 11 bases between their ends. The CDR3 contains 13 residues, cysteine and phenylalanine counted. Of the read, only the CDR3 DNA is kept; its 39 bases are in frame from base 1. The library was produced with the immunoSEQ multiplex PCR assay. For the multiplex PCR, a mixture combining 60 forward primers for TCR Vbeta segments and 13 reverse primers for TCR Jbeta segments was used. Amplification of the CDR3 region of rearranged TCR beta genes was performed with a multiplex PCR assay on genomic DNA. The Illumina HiSeq System was used to sequence the amplified TCR beta libraries as 87-base-pair reads. In the authors' own workflow: A later analysis tallied 75 million to 95 million unique TCR beta chains across the roughly 610 repertoires, and about 12 million of those chains were shared by two or more donors. Raw reads were error-corrected and collapsed into unique sequences with a nearest-neighbor algorithm that merged closely related sequences to remove PCR and sequencing errors. CDR3 sequences were aligned to IMGT reference sequences to assign V, D and J gene segments. For a sequence to be retained, at least a six-nucleotide match to both a V gene segment and a J gene segment was required. A rearrangement counted as productive if the CDR3 had no stop codons and remained in frame with V and J, and every other rearrangement counted as non-productive. CDR3 was defined by IMGT convention, running from the second conserved V-encoded cysteine to the conserved J-encoded phenylalanine. The earlier analysis of about 640 of the donors excluded any sequence lacking an unambiguous match to a single V gene segment. An earlier analysis of several hundred of the donors called V segments functional above 56.7% productive rearrangements and segregating when the between-donor standard deviation exceeded 5%. To diagnose cytomegalovirus status from the catalog of TCR beta chain sequences, a statistical classification framework was built. In a later analysis, TCR nucleotide sequences were compared against IMGT/GENE-DB human TR gene sequences so that V and J genes could be assigned. The TCRdist pipeline was used in a later analysis to assign CDR3 sequences and most-parsimonious VDJ recombination scenarios. In a later analysis, every TCR beta chain was defined by the combination of its CDR3 amino acid sequence and its V-gene family, and reads without a unique V-gene family were dropped. As a way to deal with suspected cross-contamination and a sequencing artifact, a later analysis dropped approximately 590 nucleotide sequences that were highly shared and had low generation probability. For each public chain, a later analysis derived a clonal expansion index from normalized ranks of inferred template counts within each repertoire. In a later analysis, generation probabilities were computed using a VDJ recombination model fitted to out-of-frame rearrangements, and the results were checked against IGoR. In a later analysis, TCR-TCR, TCR-HLA and TCR-CMV co-occurrence was scored with hypergeometric tests, and a repertoire-size bias correction was applied to TCR pairs. False discovery rates were estimated in a later analysis by permuting HLA or CMV assignments 20 times. In a later analysis, co-occurring TCRs were grouped using DBSCAN, and TCRdist sequence similarity was added for clustering within HLA-allele-positive subsets. Repertoires with fewer than 30,000 or more than 120,000 public chains, plus five repertoires with anomalous nucleotide sharing, were excluded from co-occurrence clustering. TCRdb re-hosts the immuneACCESS table, in-frame sequences only. Its copies lack some clones; in the studies checked, an unresolved V gene accounts for under half of them, and the cause for the rest is not known. V, J and clone size are taken as reported in that table, and D and trimming were inferred from the DNA itself. Within this sample are 100,000 to 150,000 clones, with 80% of them counted one time only. The top ten clonotypes cover 1% of the sample.

The chain employs TRBV5-4 and TRBJ1-4; TRBD1 could be the D gene, as 5 bases match. This receptor was identified in a middle-aged man in good health and CMV-seronegative. The sample was PBMCs. The DNA sequence reads TGTGCCAGCAGCTACCGGGGGGAGGAAAAACTGTTTTTT. It specifies CASSYRGEEKLFF. With all but the CDR3 taken from the reference TRBV5-4 and TRBJ1-4 genes, the full variable domain is: ETGVTQSPTHLIKTRGQQVTLRCSSQSGHNTVSWYQQALGQGPQFIFQYYREEENGRGNFPPRFSGLQFPNYSSELNVNALELDDSALYLCASSYRGEEKLFFGSGTQLSVL.